This TCR beta chain was recovered during a study of shared clonotypes between healthy human individuals. The study's findings and limits: Estimated richness was generally greater in naive than memory subsets. Sampling involved blood alone; tissue repertoires likely differ.

Only in-frame clones appear in the TCRdb table, and some are missing; sequencing was by immunoSEQ multiplex PCR. Seen here are some 650,000 clones, roughly 97% observed once, and the top ten hold 0.057%. Concerning this clone: Its antigen is unidentified.

The sequence came from a young woman in good health. The sample consisted of naive CD4+ T cells sorted from blood. The subset is: CD45RA+ positively selected.

The CDR3 DNA reads as TGCAGTGCTAGGAAAGGGGAGACCCAGTACTTC. As protein: CSARKGETQYF. V and J are TRBV20-1 and TRBJ2-5, with D unresolved. Per the germline V gene, CDR1 is DFQATT and CDR2 is SNEGSKA (reference sequence). Trimming removed 3 bases from V and 5 bases from J, with 7 bases in between. The CDR3 runs 11 residues.